Shown below are 11 T cell receptor beta chains from a single sample sequenced in a study of T cell clonality in common variable immunodeficiency. Using immunoSEQ multiplex PCR, the repertoire was profiled, and TCRdb retains in-frame clones only, with some absent. The repertoire consists of tens of thousands of clones, none detected only once. Specimen: peripheral blood mononuclear cells. The source of these receptors is a person aged 18-69 years in good health.

A note on this clone: At one boundary the junction diverges from the germline segment, which might be a read error. Read data end 3 residues before the CDR3 end; the end is taken from the germline J gene. The chain uses TRBV30 and TRBJ1-6, with no clear D. The germline V gene encodes CDR1 GTSNPN and CDR2 SVGIG (reference sequence). CDR3 length: 13 amino acids. CDR3 DNA (partial): TGTGACTGGAGTATGGAGGGTAATTCACCC. It is translated as CDWSMEGNSP. The entire CDR3 reads CDWSMEGNSPLHF.

This clone was observed at least ten times. The CDR3 is cut off 3 residues early in the read; its end comes from the germline J gene. The chain couples TRBV20-1 to TRBJ2-1; the D gene is possibly TRBD2 (6 bases). Trimming took 7 bases from V and 5 from J, leaving 18 bases between them. Germline V lookup: CDR1 DFQATT, CDR2 SNEGSKA (reference sequence). This CDR3 comprises 14 residues. CDR3 sequence reads: CSGDLAGRNNEQFF. The CDR3 DNA, read in part, is TGCAGTGGGGACTTGGCGGGTCGAAACAATGAG.

This clone was counted at least ten times. The sequenced fragment ends 3 residues before the CDR3 boundary, so the rest is inferred from the germline J gene. The chain joins TRBV7-9 to TRBJ1-4; 8 nucleotides match TRBD1. V lost 3 bases, J lost 4 bases, and 1 base stayed unmatched. In germline, CDR1 is SEHNR, CDR2 FQNEAQ (reference sequence). This CDR3 spans 14 amino acids. Partial CDR3 DNA: TGTGCCAGCAGCTTCGACAGGGGTAATGAAAAA. Protein: CASSFDRGNEK. The CDR3, in full, reads CASSFDRGNEKLFF.

This clone was found many times. Coverage ceases 3 residues before the CDR3 finishes, and the germline J gene fills in the end. The chain carries TRBV5-1 and TRBJ2-3, with a tentative D call TRBD2 (6 bases). This CDR3 is built from 13 residues. The germline gives CDR1 SGHRS, CDR2 YFSETQ. The CDR3 spells CASSLSPGDTQYF. The covered CDR3 bases are TGCGCCAGCAGCTTGTCCCCGGGGGACACG.

This clone occurred many times. The read gets to within 3 residues of the CDR3 end, and the germline J gene fills in the rest. The V call is TRBV7-9, the J call TRBJ1-3, with D unresolved. V shed 2 bases and J shed 2 bases, with 4 bases lying between them. Germline assignment: CDR1 SEHNR and CDR2 FQNEAQ (reference sequence). This CDR3 is built from 13 residues. The sequenced CDR3 bases are TGTGCCAGCAGCTTAACGGCTGGAAACACC. Translation gives CASSLTAGNT. The full CDR3 sequence reads CASSLTAGNTIYF.

In its sample, this clone was seen a few times. The read gets to within 3 residues of the CDR3 end, and the germline J gene fills in the rest. This chain links TRBV11-2 with TRBJ1-2; 9 bases match TRBD1. Germline loops: CDR1 SGHAT, CDR2 FQNNGV. The J segment lost 5 bases and the V segment lost 5 bases, leaving 9 bases of the junction unmatched. The CDR3 extends over 15 amino acids. The covered CDR3 bases are TGTGCCAGCAGCCTATCCGGGACAGGGTTTTATGGC. Protein: CASSLSGTGFYG. The CDR3 in its entirety is CASSLSGTGFYGYTF.

This clone was found many times. The read ends 3 residues before the CDR3 terminus; that terminus is restored from the germline J gene. The genes are TRBV19 and TRBJ1-6, with 8 bases fitting TRBD1. The V and J ends lost 5 bases and 10 bases, in that order; junction bases with no gene match: 4. The CDR3 totals 13 residues. Germline V gene lookup returns CDR1 LNHDA and CDR2 SQIVND (reference sequence). Here the CDR3 reads CASSPGGGSPLHF. The sequenced part of the CDR3 DNA is TGTGCCAGTAGTCCAGGGGGCGGCTCACCC.

This clone has ten or more counts. Here the CDR3 reads CASSLYSGEGGETQYF. Partial CDR3 DNA: TGTGCCAGTAGTCTTTACTCAGGGGAAGGAGGGGAGACC. The chain carries TRBV19 and TRBJ2-5; D may correspond to TRBD1 or TRBD2 (6 bases each). The read stops 3 residues short of the end of the CDR3; the missing end is completed from the germline J gene. The V gene's germline CDR1 is LNHDA and CDR2 SQIVND (reference sequence). The CDR3 covers 16 residues. Trimming took 5 bases from V and 5 from J, leaving 21 bases between them. The full variable domain, with the rest looked up from reference TRBV19 and TRBJ2-5, is DGGITQSPKYLFRKEGQNVTLSCEQNLNHDAMYWYRQDPGQGLRLIYYSQIVNDFQKGDIAEGYSVSREKKESFPLTVTSAQKNPTAFYLCASSLYSGEGGETQYFGPGTRLLVL.

Many counts were recorded for this clone. The CDR3 extends 3 residues past the end of the read, so its final part is completed from the germline J gene. The J gene is TRBJ2-2, the V gene TRBV11-3; 10 bases line up with TRBD1. This CDR3 region has 15 residues. CDR1 is SGHNT and CDR2 is YENEEA in the germline V gene. With V trimmed by 5 bases and J by 6 bases, 6 bases remained unmatched. CDR3 region: CASSVTGGLAGELFF. The part of the CDR3 DNA that was read is TGTGCCAGCAGCGTGACAGGGGGCCTGGCCGGGGAG.

This clone was detected ten times or more. The read stops 3 residues short of the end of the CDR3; the missing end is completed from the germline J gene. The chain employs TRBV5-1 and TRBJ2-5; 8 nucleotides align to TRBD2. V shed 3 bases, J shed 1 base, and the junction held 2 bases outside the gene matches. The V gene's germline CDR1 is SGHRS and CDR2 YFSETQ. The CDR3 is 14 residues long. Here the CDR3 reads CASSSGGGQETQYF. CDR3 bases read: TGCGCCAGCAGCTCGGGGGGGGGCCAAGAGACC.

Notes on this clone: A much bigger clone sits one base away, suggesting this may be a read error. The part of the CDR3 DNA that was read is TGTGCCAGCAGCCCAGGGACTAGCGGGGGGTTCAAAGGGCCCCATGAG. This encodes CASSPGTSGGFKGPHE. The entire CDR3 protein is CASSPGTSGGFKGPHEQFF. The V call is TRBV13, the J call TRBJ2-1; TRBD2 aligns across 15 bases. The read gets to within 3 residues of the CDR3 end, and the germline J gene fills in the rest. This CDR3 region has 19 residues. CDR1 is PRHDT and CDR2 is FYEKMQ in the germline V gene (reference sequence). The ends lost 5 bases at V and 8 bases at J; junction bases unmatched: 16.